These T cell receptor beta chains were read from a single sample in a study of T cell repertoires in cytomegalovirus infection. TCRdb itself ran the reads through MiXCR, one entry per CDR3 protein. Of a few hundred thousand distinct CDR3 sequences listed, around 13% were seen once; the top ten hold 8.5% to 9%. The sequenced sample consisted of PBMCs. Every receptor here comes from a human donor in good health (CMV status not recorded). Some clones in this sample may be carry-over from other donors' samples. Both conserved end residues are part of each CDR3. The D gene is left open where the match is weak. Clone size is shown for a subset of rows, as once, few, many or a class of expanded clone.

clone_size d_call j_call v_call cdr3_aa cdr3_nt
many TRBD1 TRBJ1-1 TRBV11-2 CASSPDRGEAFF TGTGCCAGCAGCCCCGACAGGGGTGAAGCTTTCTTT
NA NA TRBJ2-7 TRBV20-1 CSARTVTYEQYF TGCAGTGCGCGGACAGTTACCTACGAGCAGTACTTC
few NA TRBJ1-1 TRBV12-3/TRBV12-4 CASTGQLEAFF TGTGCCAGCACCGGACAGCTTGAAGCTTTCTTT
many NA TRBJ2-1 TRBV7-2 CASSLEAQAHEQFF TGTGCCAGCAGCTTAGAGGCGCAGGCCCATGAGCAGTTCTTC
NA TRBD1 TRBJ2-7 TRBV29-1 CSGGTGESEQYF TGCAGCGGAGGGACAGGGGAGAGCGAGCAGTACTTC
many TRBD2 TRBJ2-1 TRBV7-2 CASSLARASGTSYNEQFF TGTGCCAGCAGCTTAGCGCGGGCTAGCGGGACCTCCTACAATGAGCAGTTCTTC
NA NA TRBJ2-3 TRBV5-4 CASSLGDNTQYF TGTGCCAGCAGCTTGGGTGACAATACGCAGTATTTT
few NA TRBJ1-4 TRBV19 CASSPDRYHEKLFF TGTGCCAGTAGTCCTGACAGGTACCATGAAAAACTGTTTTTT
few NA TRBJ2-1 TRBV29-1 CSGAGAGNEQFF TGCAGCGGGGCAGGGGCAGGCAATGAGCAGTTCTTC
many NA TRBJ2-1 TRBV6-8 CASRKQTYNEQFF TGTGCCAGCAGGAAACAAACCTACAATGAGCAGTTCTTC
few TRBD1 TRBJ1-2 TRBV4-1 CASSQDPGQGAYGYTF TGCGCCAGCAGCCAAGACCCGGGACAGGGGGCTTATGGCTACACCTTC
many TRBD1 TRBJ1-4 TRBV7-9 CASSLTTGPNEKLFF TGTGCCAGCAGCCTTACGACAGGGCCTAATGAAAAACTGTTTTTT
many NA TRBJ1-1 TRBV6-5 CASSYSWGSTEAFF TGTGCCAGCAGTTACTCGTGGGGGTCAACTGAAGCTTTCTTT
many NA TRBJ2-3 TRBV20-1 CSAKSRVTDTQYF TGCAGTGCCAAGTCGAGGGTAACAGATACGCAGTATTTT
NA NA TRBJ1-5 TRBV29-1 CSVEGDPGSAQHF TGCAGCGTTGAAGGGGACCCCGGATCGGCCCAGCATTTT
many NA TRBJ2-1 TRBV7-2 CAARETHLGEQFF TGTGCCGCGAGGGAGACCCACCTAGGGGAGCAGTTCTTC
many NA TRBJ1-1 TRBV7-9 CASSFDGRLVTEAFF TGTGCCAGCAGCTTCGACGGGAGATTGGTCACTGAAGCTTTCTTT
NA NA TRBJ2-3 TRBV4-2 CASSQEGADTQYF TGTGCCAGCAGCCAAGAAGGGGCAGATACGCAGTATTTT
many NA TRBJ1-2 TRBV10-2 CASSESTVNYGYTF TGCGCCAGCAGTGAGTCAACAGTTAACTATGGCTACACCTTC
many NA TRBJ2-5 TRBV7-2 CASSLRRGKETQYF TGTGCCAGCAGCTTACGGCGGGGCAAAGAGACCCAGTACTTC
NA NA TRBJ2-3 TRBV19 CASSIKGGQLTQYF TGTGCCAGTAGTATAAAGGGAGGCCAACTTACGCAGTATTTT
NA NA TRBJ1-5 TRBV9 CASSVESGQPQHF TGTGCCAGCAGCGTAGAATCAGGTCAGCCCCAGCATTTT